The present T cell receptor (beta chain) was sequenced within a study of shared clonotypes between healthy human individuals (dated by TCRdb to about 2020). General notes on the study: The cohort included a few men and a couple of women between 18 and 49 years of age. Per donor, three plates each were used for CD4 naive and CD4 memory, two for CD8 naive, and one for CD8 memory. Per donor, leukapheresis produced somewhere between about 0.9 and 9 billion PBMCs. To estimate repertoire size and how much clonotype sharing occurs between individuals, the study deeply sequenced the blood TCR repertoires of five healthy adults. To increase sequencing depth and limit assay-specific biases, TCR repertoire library preparation and sequencing were carried out by different laboratories using diverse techniques.

TCR CDR3 regions were amplified from genomic DNA by multiplex PCR using the deep immunoSEQ assay. Extracted genomic DNA from each cell subset was spread evenly across all wells of several immunoSEQ 96-well plates, with each plate serving as a replicate. For sorted subsets, approximately 200 ng of genomic DNA, equivalent to 25,000 to 35,000 T cell genomes, went into each replicate PCR. Purified libraries were measured with a Qubit 3.0 fluorometer, size-checked on a Bioanalyzer 2100, and measured again with the KAPA Library Quantification kit. A separate single-read 150-cycle Illumina NextSeq 550 flow cell was used to sequence each immunoSEQ 96-well plate. The study's own analysis went as follows. Because the immunoSEQ output included only junctional sequences and no quality scores, the filtering could not be the same as the filtering used for full-length reads. To assign V/J genes and CDR3, sequences were annotated using PyIR, a Python wrapper for IgBLAST v1.9, with IMGT germline references. Any read was removed if the V/J assignment was weak (E-value above 1e-6), the CDR3 was missing, or the read contained stop codons, out-of-frame junctions, or ambiguous translated residues. A V3J clonotype was defined by an identical inferred V gene, J gene, and CDR3 amino acid sequence. To compute the percentage overlap between repertoires, the number of shared unique clonotypes was divided by the size of the smaller repertoire. Repertoire richness was assessed with RTK rarefaction, the Chao1 estimator, and Recon v2.1 estimates of unobserved clonotypes. Generation probabilities for all TCRbeta clonotypes obtained by the gDNA method from several donors were computed using OLGA. Drawn from immuneACCESS, this table holds only the in-frame rearrangements with V and J called that TCRdb kept. Clones are partly lost; checked studies trace under half to an unresolved V gene and leave the rest unexplained. That table gives V, J and clone size, and the DNA gave D and trimming. The sample table shows 2,500,000 or so clones, and about 90% are seen once. The leading ten clones occupy more than 0.35% of the sample.

CDR1 and CDR2 were assigned from the germline V gene as SGHTA and FQGNSA. Relative to germline, V is 6 bases shorter and J is 5 bases shorter, with 22 bases between their ends. There are 16 amino acids in the CDR3, from cysteine to phenylalanine inclusive. Just CDR3 DNA is preserved here, 48 bases in frame from base 1. Overall study results and their limits: Across four donors, approximately 5% of naive CD4, 3% to 4% of naive CD8, under 2.5% of memory CD4, and over 0.35% of memory CD8 clonotypes were shared. Sampling was restricted to blood, and TCR repertoires in tissues likely differ from the TCR repertoires found in blood. Because the study included a small number of donors, the genetic and exposure-history diversity represented was limited. Estimated clonotype richness was generally larger for naive than for memory subsets. Pairwise subsampling led to the expectation that sequencing depth would affect the degree of clonotype sharing among donors. Compared with non-shared clonotypes, clonotypes shared by all four sorted-subset donors had higher generation probabilities. Incomplete sequencing was indicated by rarefaction of sorted-subset datasets, despite the large sequencing depth.

Notes on this clone: Its antigen is still unknown. Base quality data are lacking; no much larger clone is found one base away.

The donors were healthy, HIV-negative adults with no recently reported acute infections or vaccinations. Every donor was a Caucasian adult living in Nashville, Tennessee, USA. CD4+ T cells were enriched by magnetic negative selection, after which naive cells were positively selected on CD45RA and the negative fraction was taken as the memory subset. Blood was collected by leukapheresis, and PBMCs were isolated by Ficoll-Histopaque density gradient centrifugation and then cryopreserved in liquid nitrogen vapor phase. Purity and quantity of every magnetically sorted T cell population were checked by analytical flow cytometry. Each sorted fraction had its genomic DNA isolated and then quantified by UV absorbance on a Nanodrop 2000c.

This sequence originates from a man aged 18 to 30 in good health. Some clones in this sample may be carry-over from other donors' samples. The sequence joins TRBV7-2 to TRBJ1-2; TRBD1 is a possible D gene, resting on 5 matching bases. Source material: naive CD4+ T cells from PBMCs. The meaning of the sample's cell subset or site label: CD45RA+ positively selected. The nucleotide sequence is given as TGTGCCAGCAGTTGGGGCAGAGGACTAGTAGGGTATGGCTACACCTTC. The resulting protein is CASSWGRGLVGYGYTF.